The present entry profiles one TCR beta chain with its context. In this sample, this clonotype turned up a few times. Its target antigen remains unknown. Base qualities are not provided; no much larger clone lies one nucleotide away. The memory CD4+ T cell population was isolated based on a CD4+CD45RO+CD25- phenotype. Tregs, naive and memory CD4+ T cells from tumor, blood and ipsilateral draining lymph nodes of five breast cancer patients underwent full-length TCR alpha and beta sequencing. Tumor tissue and lymph nodes from ipsilateral axillary dissection were perfused with PBS, minced and digested with collagenase I and hyaluronidase. Mononuclear cells from lymph nodes or 50 to 60 ml of peripheral blood were isolated by Ficoll density gradient centrifugation. A purity exceeding 90% was confirmed by FACS for the sorted cell populations. Full-length TCR variable regions were amplified by 5' RACE PCR with constant-region reverse primers, and semi-nested PCR with Nested Universal Primer A was subsequently performed. The ReliaPrep RNA Cell Miniprep System was used to extract total RNA, which was then reverse transcribed into 5'RACE-ready cDNA with the SMARTer RACE 5'/3' Kit. Full-length TCR alpha and beta libraries were barcoded with multiplex adaptors and sequenced on an Illumina MiSeq. As for how the authors treated the data: For each of nine subset-tissue groups, sequencing data from the five patients were pooled, and the groups were then compared using unsupervised clustering of TCR gene usage. The Morisita-Horn index was used to calculate repertoire similarity, with shared sequences weighted by how much each contributed to each repertoire. TCRdb reran the public reads through fastp at Q25 and MiXCR, keeping productive beta chains. Identical CDR3 protein sequences are pooled into one entry, listed with their most common genes and DNA. TCRdb, not the original authors, processed these V and J calls. The sample data list approximately 60,000 distinct CDR3 sequences, and less than 25% of these were observed just once. Clones ranked in the top ten supply about 3% of the sample.

CDR1 and CDR2, per the germline V gene, are ENHRY and SYGVKD. There are 15 amino acids in the CDR3, from cysteine to phenylalanine inclusive. Only the CDR3 part of the read is kept: 45 bases, read in frame from the first base. Trimmed from V: 6 bases; trimmed from J: 3 bases; junction bases lacking a gene match: 6. This sample was taken from a study (dated by TCRdb to the mid-2010s). For the study in its entirety: The study set out to test whether tumor-infiltrating Tregs in breast cancer get recruited from blood Tregs or are instead converted in situ from other CD4+ T cell subsets.

Broad study findings and their caveats: The larger-cohort validation was restricted to a single TCR beta V-J rearrangement rather than whole repertoires. The greatest overlap of tumor-infiltrating Treg TCR alpha and beta sequences was observed with tumor naive CD4+ T cells, followed by blood naive CD4+ T cells. Tumor memory CD4+ T cell TCR gene usage clustered with blood and lymph node memory CD4+ cells and lymph node naive CD4+ cells.

The origin of this receptor is a female donor with breast cancer. Sequencing was done on a sample of memory CD4+ T cells sorted from a lymph node. Per the publication, the cell subset or site label means: memory CD4+ T cells, CD4+CD45RO+CD25-. The rearrangement combines TRBV10-3 with TRBJ2-1, and 9 junctional nucleotides match TRBD2. The DNA sequence reads TGTGCCATCAGCGATAGCGGGAGCGACTACAATGAGCAGTTCTTC. This gives the protein CAISDSGSDYNEQFF.